This T cell receptor beta chain came from a study of T cells in Graves' hyperthyroidism and ophthalmopathy. The investigators amplified TCR beta CDR3 regions from RNA transcripts. The primer set for the first-round RT-PCR of the TCR CDR3 was HTBI. One entry per CDR3 protein, called by TCRdb with MiXCR from the multiplex PCR reads. The data show approximately 320,000 distinct CDR3 sequences, about 15% seen once. Germline lookup yields CDR1 SGHRS and CDR2 YFSETQ. The ends were cut back, 4 bases at V and 8 bases at J, with 16 bases in the middle. This CDR3 has 14 amino acids. Study findings and constraints: For ophthalmopathy, model prediction preceded onset by a median approximately 6 months. Appearing also in blood were most of the thyroid clonotypes expanded above 0.001.

Investigators excluded patients with uncontrolled infection, other autoimmune disease, pregnancy or lactation. A word on this clonotype: Its antigen is currently unknown.

This TCR was recovered from a man aged 30 to 45 with Graves' hyperthyroidism. The genes are TRBV5-1 and TRBJ2-1; possibly TRBD1 or TRBD2 for D (8 bases each). Input material: blood. The CDR3 bases are TGCGCCAGCAGCCCTTTAGCGGGACAGGATGAGCAGTTCTTC. It encodes CASSPLAGQDEQFF. The complete variable domain, with remaining parts taken from reference TRBV5-1 and TRBJ2-1, reads KAGVTQTPRYLIKTRGQQVTLSCSPISGHRSVSWYQQTPGQGLQFLFEYFSETQRNKGNFPGRFSGRQFSNSRSEMNVSTLELGDSALYLCASSPLAGQDEQFFGPGTRLTVL.